Below, 15 T cell receptor beta chains from the same sample are listed, as sequenced in a study of T cell repertoires in aging, cancer and after chemotherapy. TRB rearrangements spanning V, D and J were amplified using mixed TRB-A/B primers. TCRdb re-called the multiplex PCR reads with MiXCR, one entry per CDR3 protein. The profile shows roughly 9,000 distinct CDR3 sequences, around a third of them singletons. The template was genomic DNA from peripheral blood, not RNA. The sample consisted of blood. The origin of the receptors is a human donor in good health. The donor label of this sample is uncertain.

The gene calls are TRBV18 and TRBJ2-3; tentatively, D is TRBD2 (5 bases). Germline CDR1 and CDR2: KGHSH and LQKENI. The CDR3 has 15 residues. Trimming cost V 3 bases and J 4 bases, with 14 bases left between them. Here the CDR3 DNA reads TGTGCCAGCTCACCCACCTTAGGACTGCCAGATACGCAGTATTTT. Translated: CASSPTLGLPDTQYF.

The chain has TRBV20-1 and TRBJ2-5; D not certain. Per the germline V gene, CDR1 is DFQATT and CDR2 is SNEGSKA (reference sequence). Trimming stripped 0 bases from V and 5 bases from J, with 19 bases between. The CDR3 runs 16 residues. The CDR3 sequence: CSAREPSRDLGETQYF. CDR3 sequence (DNA): TGCAGTGCTAGAGAGCCTTCAAGGGATCTGGGGGAGACCCAGTACTTC.

The chain has TRBV12-3 or TRBV12-4 and TRBJ1-2; tentatively, D is TRBD1 (6 bases). There are 14 residues in the CDR3. V was shortened by 4 bases and J by 6 bases, with 15 bases between the two germline ends. The CDR3 spells CASSSFRGLDGYTF. For the CDR3, the DNA is TGTGCCAGCAGTTCCTTCAGGGGCCTGGATGGCTACACCTTC.

The chain carries TRBV6-5 and TRBJ1-1; D uncertain. Trimming removed 5 bases from V and 2 bases from J, with 12 bases in between. CDR3 length: 14 amino acids. Germline loops: CDR1 MNHEY, CDR2 SVGAGI. The CDR3 region is CASSRTASNTEAFF. In DNA form, the CDR3 reads TGTGCCAGCAGTAGAACAGCTAGTAACACTGAAGCTTTCTTT.

The chain is built from TRBV18 and TRBJ2-1; D might be TRBD1 or TRBD2, each matching 5 bases. Germline V lookup: CDR1 KGHSH, CDR2 LQKENI. V was shortened by 4 bases and J by 5 bases, with 12 bases between the two germline ends. The CDR3 loop spans 14 amino acids. In DNA form, the CDR3 reads TGTGCCAGCTCACAATCCCGGGGCAACAATGAGCAGTTCTTC. Residues: CASSQSRGNNEQFF.

Comments on this clonotype: A much more abundant neighbour one base away suggests this may be a read error. The chain carries TRBV27 and TRBJ2-2, with D unclear. Germline lookup yields CDR1 MNHEY and CDR2 SMNVEV (reference sequence). Trimming pared 5 bases from V and 2 bases from J, leaving 3 bases between. The CDR3 totals 12 residues. CDR3 in amino acids: CASSINTGELFF. Written as DNA, the CDR3 is TGTGCCAGCAGTATCAACACCGGGGAGCTGTTTTTT.

This clonotype was counted only a few times. V usage is TRBV5-4 and J usage is TRBJ2-7; 8 nucleotides align to TRBD1. The CDR3 length is 16 residues. The ends lost 0 bases at V and 4 bases at J; junction bases unmatched: 9. Germline CDR1 reads SGHNT; CDR2 reads YYREEE (reference sequence). CDR3 nucleotides: TGTGCCAGCAGCTTGGGAAGGACAGGGAGTGGGTACGAGCAGTACTTC. Translated: CASSLGRTGSGYEQYF.

The V call is TRBV5-4, the J call TRBJ2-7, with D possibly matching TRBD1 (6 bases). The CDR3 sequence is 12 residues long. The germline gives CDR1 SGHNT, CDR2 YYREEE (reference sequence). The ends were cut back, 2 bases at V and 6 bases at J, with 9 bases in the middle. The chain's CDR3 is CASSLQGTEQYF. CDR3 in DNA: TGTGCCAGCAGCTTACAGGGTACCGAGCAGTACTTC.

By sample share, this clonotype is medium-sized (0.01 to 0.1%). V and J are TRBV29-1 and TRBJ1-2, with D uncertain. Germline V gives CDR1 SQVTM, CDR2 ANQGSEA. Trimming removed 5 bases from V and 4 bases from J, with 11 bases in between. CDR3 length equals 12 residues. The CDR3 loop reads CSVSYDRYGYTF. The CDR3 nucleotides read TGCAGCGTTTCTTACGACCGCTATGGCTACACCTTC.

This clonotype is judged medium-sized (0.01 to 0.1%). V is TRBV6-5 and J is TRBJ2-5, with D hard to call. Germline CDR1 and CDR2: MNHEY and SVGAGI. The CDR3 is 14 amino acids. V was trimmed by 0 bases and J by 1 base, leaving 6 bases between them. The CDR3 DNA reads TGTGCCAGCAGTTACTCTAACAGCCAAGAGACCCAGTACTTC. As protein: CASSYSNSQETQYF.

V usage is TRBV18 and J usage is TRBJ1-4; the D is unclear. The CDR3 sequence is 14 residues long. Germline lookup yields CDR1 KGHSH and CDR2 LQKENI. The V and J ends lost 3 bases and 1 base respectively, with 6 bases between them. The DNA of the CDR3 is TGTGCCAGCTCACCCCAACTAACTAATGAAAAACTGTTTTTT. Its translation: CASSPQLTNEKLFF.

Remarks on this clonotype: This may come from a read error, since a much larger clone is one base off. The conserved phenylalanine or tryptophan normally closing the CDR3 is absent here, so this likely arose from a read error. The chain is built from TRBV6-5 and TRBJ2-3; 15 bases are shared with TRBD2. Trimming at V came to 6 bases and at J to 4 bases, leaving 20 bases not matched to a gene. CDR1 is MNHEY, CDR2 SVGAGI, per germline. The CDR3 runs to 21 residues. CDR3 protein: CASSQLRGTKGLAGGPDTQYL. CDR3 bases: TGTGCCAGCAGCCAACTACGGGGAACTAAGGGACTAGCGGGGGGTCCAGATACGCAGTATCTT.

This chain links TRBV7-9 with TRBJ2-3, with D uncertain. The germline V gene encodes CDR1 SEHNR and CDR2 FQNEAQ (reference sequence). V was cut by 6 bases and J by 4 bases, with 8 bases left in between. The CDR3 is made up of 12 amino acids. This CDR3 reads CASRREPDTQYF. CDR3 in DNA: TGTGCCAGCAGACGAGAACCAGATACGCAGTATTTT.

By share of the sample, this clonotype is medium-sized. The rearrangement joins TRBV6-5 to TRBJ2-3; 7 bases agree with TRBD1. The V segment lost 6 bases and the J segment 3 bases; nucleotides outside the gene matches: 3. The CDR3 totals 13 residues. The V gene's germline CDR1 is MNHEY and CDR2 SVGAGI. CDR3 amino acids: CASREQGTDTQYF. The CDR3 DNA sequence: TGTGCCAGCAGGGAACAGGGGACAGATACGCAGTATTTT.

With respect to this clonotype: Compared with germline, one end of the junction differs, possibly owing to a read error. CDR3 coding DNA: TGTGCCAGCTGTTACTCGAAGTACGGGACGCAGTATTTT. As protein: CASCYSKYGTQYF. The chain carries TRBV6-2 or TRBV6-3 and TRBJ2-3; D gene unclear. This CDR3 spans 13 amino acids. Germline values: CDR1 MNHEY, CDR2 SVGEGT.